The 32 T cell receptor beta chains listed next were all sequenced from one sample in a study of blood T cell repertoires in COVID-19. Repertoires were generated with immunoSEQ multiplex PCR, while TCRdb's copy carries only in-frame clones and drops some. The profile shows about 370,000 clones, around 87% of them singletons. The sequencing sample was made of PBMCs or T cells enriched from blood (not recorded which). The source is a man aged 18-30 years who had recovered from COVID-19.

The rearrangement joins TRBV2 to TRBJ1-5; 9 positions agree with TRBD1. Per the germline V gene, CDR1 is SNHLY and CDR2 is FYNNEI. The V segment lost 6 bases and the J segment 3 bases; nucleotides outside the gene matches: 0. The CDR3 covers 13 residues. The DNA of the CDR3 is TGTGCCAGCAGACAGGGGGCCAATCAGCCCCAGCATTTT. Encoded protein: CASRQGANQPQHF.

This sequence joins TRBV2 and TRBJ2-1; D may be TRBD1 (6 bases). The CDR3 runs to 12 residues. Germline CDR1 reads SNHLY; CDR2 reads FYNNEI. V was trimmed by 9 bases and J by 9 bases, leaving 15 bases between them. DNA for the CDR3: TGTGCCAGTTATCTACAGGGTGCTGAGCAGTTCTTC. Encoded protein: CASYLQGAEQFF.

This rearrangement joins TRBV7-8 to TRBJ1-2; possible D gene TRBD1, 6 bases. Deletions cut 1 base from V and 7 bases from J, with 19 bases between. CDR1 SGHVS and CDR2 FQNEAQ come from the germline V gene. This CDR3 comprises 16 residues. The CDR3 DNA sequence: TGTGCCAGCAGCTTAGTCCTCCCCGGGACAAGCGCTGGCTACACCTTC. Protein: CASSLVLPGTSAGYTF.

This clone came up once. This chain joins TRBV7-2 and TRBJ2-5; TRBD1 aligns across 7 bases. CDR1 is SGHTA, CDR2 FQGNSA, per germline. V lost 6 bases, J lost 5 bases, and 12 bases stayed unmatched. The CDR3 totals 15 residues. The CDR3 nucleotides read TGTGCCAGCAGTACCAGACAGGGCACCAGGGAGACCCAGTACTTC. Translating gives CASSTRQGTRETQYF.

V is TRBV7-8 and J is TRBJ1-5; D is perhaps TRBD1 (6 bases). Germline V CDR1 and CDR2: SGHVS, FQNEAQ. CDR3 length equals 17 residues. Trimming left V 2 bases short and J 4 bases short, with 18 bases between. CDR3 nucleotides: TGTGCCAGCAGCTTAAGGGGACGGACAGAAATAAATCAGCCCCAGCATTTT. Its protein is CASSLRGRTEINQPQHF.

The chain combines TRBV24-1 with TRBJ2-1; 12 bases match TRBD2. CDR3 length: 17 amino acids. J lost 0 bases, V lost 9 bases, and 8 bases had no gene match. The germline CDR1 and CDR2 sequences are KGHDR and SFDVKD. CDR3 amino acids: CATAGLAGSRSYNEQFF. CDR3 nucleotide sequence: TGTGCCACCGCTGGACTAGCGGGATCCCGCTCCTACAATGAGCAGTTCTTC.

V gene TRBV19 combines with J gene TRBJ1-1, with unresolved D. Germline lookup yields CDR1 LNHDA and CDR2 SQIVND (reference sequence). V lost 8 bases to trimming and J lost 0 bases, with 13 bases between them. This CDR3 is built from 14 residues. CDR3 sequence (DNA): TGTGCCAGTGTCTCCGGGATAGTGAACACTGAAGCTTTCTTT. As protein: CASVSGIVNTEAFF.

The gene calls are TRBV28 and TRBJ2-5; TRBD2 aligns across 7 bases. Germline V CDR1 and CDR2: MDHEN, SYDVKM. With 2 bases clipped from V and 5 bases from J, the junction kept 5 bases outside the gene matches. The CDR3 spans 14 residues. The CDR3 spells CASSLRGGVETQYF. In DNA, the CDR3 is TGTGCCAGCAGTTTACGGGGAGGGGTGGAGACCCAGTACTTC.

The V and J genes are TRBV28 and TRBJ2-7; 15 nucleotides line up with TRBD2. Looked up from germline, CDR1 is MDHEN and CDR2 is SYDVKM. The CDR3 runs to 17 residues. The junction had 8 bases not matched to a gene; V was cut back by 4 bases and J by 4 bases. DNA for the CDR3: TGTGCCAGCAGTTACCCCGGACTAGCGGGAGGGCTATACGAGCAGTACTTC. Residues: CASSYPGLAGGLYEQYF.

This rearrangement joins TRBV3-1 (or the pseudogene TRBV3-2) to TRBJ1-2; no clear D gene. The CDR3 extends over 14 amino acids. V gave up 4 bases and J gave up 8 bases, with 17 bases separating them. CDR1 and CDR2 from the germline V gene are LGHDT and YNNKEL (reference sequence). CDR3 protein: CASSPLPAQEGYTF. CDR3 nucleotide sequence: TGTGCCAGCAGCCCACTCCCCGCCCAGGAAGGCTACACCTTC.

The V gene is TRBV27, the J gene TRBJ2-2; the match to TRBD2 covers 8 bases. The V gene end was trimmed by 6 bases and the J gene end by 5 bases; junction bases not matched to a gene: 5. Germline V lookup: CDR1 MNHEY, CDR2 SMNVEV (reference sequence). This CDR3 is 14 amino acids long. The CDR3 is CASSRGGRTGELFF. CDR3 nucleotide sequence: TGTGCCAGCAGCCGGGGGGGCCGGACCGGGGAGCTGTTTTTT.

The gene calls are TRBV13 and TRBJ2-1; no clear D gene. Trimming left V 4 bases short and J 6 bases short, with 16 bases between. Germline-derived CDR1 and CDR2 are PRHDT and FYEKMQ (reference sequence). This CDR3 has 15 residues. CDR3 sequence (DNA): TGTGCCAGCAGCTCCCGCGATGTGGGCACCAATGAGCAGTTCTTC. Its translation is CASSSRDVGTNEQFF.

The J gene is TRBJ1-1, the V gene TRBV5-1, with 10 bases identical to TRBD1. The CDR3 totals 14 residues. CDR1 is SGHRS, CDR2 YFSETQ, per germline. Trimming removed 3 bases from V and 4 bases from J; junction bases left unmatched: 3. DNA of the CDR3: TGCGCCAGCAGCTGGGGACAGGGGACCACTGAAGCTTTCTTT. Encoded protein: CASSWGQGTTEAFF.

This chain connects TRBV24-1 to TRBJ2-1; TRBD2 matches 7 bases. This CDR3 region has 17 residues. Germline CDR1 is KGHDR and CDR2 is SFDVKD. The V gene end was trimmed by 4 bases and the J gene end by 4 bases; junction bases not matched to a gene: 12. CDR3 nucleotide sequence: TGTGCCACCAGTGAGGCCGGGGGGACCTCCCTGTACAATGAGCAGTTCTTC. It translates to CATSEAGGTSLYNEQFF.

The chain has TRBV27 and TRBJ2-2; D ambiguous. The CDR3 has 13 amino acids. The germline gives CDR1 MNHEY, CDR2 SMNVEV (reference sequence). Between the trimmed V and J ends, which lost 0 bases and 4 bases, there was a span of 3 bases. The CDR3: CASSLSGTGELFF. In nucleotides, the CDR3 is TGTGCCAGCAGTTTATCCGGCACCGGGGAGCTGTTTTTT.

The rearrangement joins TRBV4-2 to TRBJ1-5; 11 bases match TRBD1. Germline trimming cut 1 base from V and 6 bases from J; bases unmatched to any gene: 2. The CDR3 covers 15 residues. Germline CDR1 and CDR2: LGHNA and YNFKEQ. The CDR3 region has the DNA TGTGCCAGCAGCCAAGGGGACAGGGGGTCTCAGCCCCAGCATTTT. Protein: CASSQGDRGSQPQHF.

The chain's CDR3 is CASSSRQGLNSPLHF. The CDR3 DNA reads as TGTGCCAGCAGTTCCCGACAGGGGCTTAATTCACCCCTCCACTTT. The chain is built from TRBV6-5 and TRBJ1-6, with TRBD1 matching over 8 bases. The CDR3 has 15 amino acids. Unmatched junction bases numbered 5, after V lost 4 bases and J lost 6 bases. The germline V gene has CDR1 MNHEY and CDR2 SVGAGI.

The genes are TRBV7-9 and TRBJ2-5; 8 bases fit TRBD1. The length of the CDR3 is 16 residues. Germline V CDR1 and CDR2: SEHNR, FQNEAQ (reference sequence). V shed 5 bases, J shed 6 bases, and the junction held 14 bases outside the gene matches. The CDR3 DNA follows: TGTGCCAGCAGCCCCCCCGGGCAGGGGGCATTGAAGACCCAGTACTTC. Its translation is CASSPPGQGALKTQYF.

The chain joins TRBV5-4 to TRBJ1-2; 9 nucleotides align to TRBD1. The V segment lost 4 bases and the J segment 6 bases; nucleotides outside the gene matches: 10. CDR1 is SGHNT, CDR2 YYREEE, per germline (reference sequence). The CDR3 is 15 amino acids. This chain's CDR3 is CASSPNRGLSDGYTF. The CDR3 region has the DNA TGTGCCAGCAGCCCGAACAGGGGGCTGTCGGATGGCTACACCTTC. The complete variable domain, with remaining parts taken from reference TRBV5-4 and TRBJ1-2, reads ETGVTQSPTHLIKTRGQQVTLRCSSQSGHNTVSWYQQALGQGPQFIFQYYREEENGRGNFPPRFSGLQFPNYSSELNVNALELDDSALYLCASSPNRGLSDGYTFGSGTRLTVV.

The chain couples TRBV7-3 to TRBJ2-3; D is possibly TRBD2 (7 bases). Per the germline V gene, CDR1 is SGHTA and CDR2 is FQGTGA. The CDR3 contains 14 residues. V was cut by 11 bases and J by 4 bases, with 19 bases left in between. CDR3 loop: CASSAGAFADTQYF. CDR3 bases: TGTGCCTCGTCCGCGGGGGCTTTCGCAGATACGCAGTATTTT.

On this clone itself: This specimen includes other DNA sequences encoding the same CDR3. This sequence joins TRBV3-1 (or the pseudogene TRBV3-2) and TRBJ2-3; unclear D gene. The CDR3 loop spans 14 amino acids. V lost 1 base to trimming and J lost 3 bases, with 8 bases between them. Germline assignment: CDR1 LGHDT and CDR2 YNNKEL (reference sequence). The DNA for the CDR3 is TGTGCCAGCAGCCAAGGAGGTTCGACAGATACGCAGTATTTT. Amino acids: CASSQGGSTDTQYF.

This chain links TRBV6-5 with TRBJ1-2; D is undetermined. Germline-derived CDR1 and CDR2 are MNHEY and SVGAGI. Trimming removed 5 bases from V and 4 bases from J, with 17 bases in between. The CDR3 is 15 amino acids. CDR3 coding DNA: TGTGCCAGCAGTCCCGGGAGTACCAGCGGCTATGGCTACACCTTC. Amino acid sequence: CASSPGSTSGYGYTF.

This chain uses TRBV6-2 or TRBV6-3 with TRBJ2-3; 7 bases are a match to TRBD1. Germline CDR1 is MNHEY and CDR2 is SVGEGT. The V gene end was trimmed by 6 bases and the J gene end by 8 bases; junction bases not matched to a gene: 8. The CDR3 loop spans 13 amino acids. The CDR3 loop reads CASSTPPGGTQYF. The CDR3 DNA sequence: TGTGCCAGCAGCACACCGCCAGGGGGTACGCAGTATTTT.

In this sample, this clone turned up once. The chain joins TRBV7-3 to TRBJ2-1; TRBD2 matches at 16 bases. The CDR3 is made up of 17 amino acids. Germline values: CDR1 SGHTA, CDR2 FQGTGA. Germline trimming cut 2 bases from V and 8 bases from J; bases unmatched to any gene: 6. The CDR3, as DNA: TGTGCCAGCAGCTTAGGGACTAGCGGGAGGGCCGTCTATGAGCAGTTCTTC. It translates to CASSLGTSGRAVYEQFF. Using reference TRBV7-3 and TRBJ2-1 for the parts outside the CDR3, the full variable domain is GAGVSQTPSNKVTEKGKYVELRCDPISGHTALYWYRQSLGQGPEFLIYFQGTGAADDSGLPNDRFFAVRPEGSVSTLKIQRTERGDSAVYLCASSLGTSGRAVYEQFFGPGTRLTVL.

The V and J genes are TRBV7-6 and TRBJ1-5; a weak D match, TRBD1 (5 bases). V was clipped by 5 bases and J by 8 bases, with 7 bases between them. The CDR3 sequence is 11 residues long. The germline CDR1 and CDR2 sequences are SGHVS and FNYEAQ. DNA for the CDR3: TGTGCCAGCAGCCGGGGGGAGCCCCAGCATTTT. Amino acid sequence: CASSRGEPQHF. Variable domain in full (rest from reference TRBV7-6 and TRBJ1-5): GAGVSQSPRYKVTKRGQDVALRCDPISGHVSLYWYRQALGQGPEFLTYFNYEAQQDKSGLPNDRFSAERPEGSISTLTIQRTEQRDSAMYRCASSRGEPQHFGDGTRLSIL.

This rearrangement joins TRBV18 to TRBJ2-1; D is unclear. The CDR3 length is 16 residues. Trimming left V 1 base short and J 0 bases short, with 10 bases between. Per germline, CDR1 KGHSH and CDR2 LQKENI. CDR3 DNA sequence: TGTGCCAGCTCACCACAAATGAGGAGCTCCTACAATGAGCAGTTCTTC. Translating gives CASSPQMRSSYNEQFF.

J is TRBJ2-1 and V is TRBV13, with TRBD1 matching over 7 bases. Germline CDR1 PRHDT, CDR2 FYEKMQ (reference sequence). V shed 7 bases, J shed 8 bases, and the junction held 8 bases outside the gene matches. The CDR3 sequence is 13 residues long. The CDR3 nucleotides read TGTGCCAGCACCCCGACAGGGTTCGATGAGCAGTTCTTC. It translates to CASTPTGFDEQFF.

V gene TRBV10-3 combines with J gene TRBJ2-2, with D tentatively TRBD1 (6 bases). The CDR3 consists of 16 residues. Trimming stripped 5 bases from V and 3 bases from J, with 16 bases between. Germline CDR1 ENHRY, CDR2 SYGVKD. The CDR3 nucleotides read TGTGCCATCAGTTTATCCGGGCCAGGGGACACCGGGGAGCTGTTTTTT. Protein: CAISLSGPGDTGELFF.

The chain links TRBV7-3 to TRBJ2-1; no clear D gene. Deletions cut 0 bases from V and 5 bases from J, with 8 bases between. Germline V lookup: CDR1 SGHTA, CDR2 FQGTGA. CDR3 length: 14 residues. CDR3 in amino acids: CASSLTGSNNEQFF. CDR3 nucleotide sequence: TGTGCCAGCAGCTTAACGGGCTCAAACAATGAGCAGTTCTTC.

The chain employs TRBV19 and TRBJ1-5, with a weak D call TRBD1 (5 bases). V lost 6 bases and J 3 bases, leaving 9 bases between the germline ends. Germline-derived CDR1 and CDR2 are LNHDA and SQIVND (reference sequence). CDR3 length: 13 residues. Here the CDR3 DNA reads TGTGCCAGTAGAGTCAGGGCCAATCAGCCCCAGCATTTT. Its protein is CASRVRANQPQHF.

This clone was recorded once. V is TRBV6-4 and J is TRBJ1-2; D is unclear. V dropped 2 bases and J dropped 4 bases, with 14 bases sitting between them. CDR3 size: 15 residues. Germline-derived CDR1 and CDR2 are MRHNA and SNTAGT. CDR3 coding DNA: TGTGCCAGCAGTGACGCGGGTGCCGGTTTCTATGGCTACACCTTC. Translated, it gives CASSDAGAGFYGYTF.

The genes are TRBV5-5 and TRBJ2-5; 9 nucleotides agree with TRBD2. Germline trimming cut 5 bases from V and 5 bases from J; bases unmatched to any gene: 7. The germline CDR1 and CDR2 sequences are SGHKS and YYEKEE (reference sequence). This CDR3 spans 14 amino acids. CDR3 amino acids: CASSTAGGPETQYF. The DNA of the CDR3 is TGTGCCAGCAGTACCGCGGGGGGGCCGGAGACCCAGTACTTC.